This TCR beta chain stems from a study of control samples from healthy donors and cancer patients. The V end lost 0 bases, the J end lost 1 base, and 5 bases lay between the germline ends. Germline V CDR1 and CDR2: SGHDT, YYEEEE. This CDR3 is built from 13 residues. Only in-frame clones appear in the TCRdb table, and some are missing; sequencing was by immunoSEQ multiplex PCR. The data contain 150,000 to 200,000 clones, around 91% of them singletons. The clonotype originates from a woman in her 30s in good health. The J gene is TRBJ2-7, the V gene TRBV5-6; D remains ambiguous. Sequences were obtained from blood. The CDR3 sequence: CASSLGESYEQYF. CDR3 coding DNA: TGTGCCAGCAGCTTGGGGGAATCCTACGAGCAGTACTTC.